This T cell receptor beta chain was identified during a study of spatial heterogeneity in lung cancer. This clonotype was observed at least ten times. Its cognate antigen is unknown. General study points: The study found that expanded intratumoral alpha and beta TCR counts tracked tumor mutation counts. Ubiquitous and regional nonsynonymous mutations were tracked by counts of ubiquitous and regional expanded TCRs, respectively.

V was cut by 3 bases and J by 1 base, with 10 bases left in between. CDR1 DFQATT and CDR2 SNEGSKA come from the germline V gene (reference sequence). CDR3 length: 14 amino acids. TCRdb reprocessed the 5' RACE reads with MiXCR, giving one entry per CDR3 protein. The sample consists of under 15,000 distinct CDR3 sequences, roughly 5.4% of them appearing once. Time point reported: sample taken at primary tumor resection. A total of 72 untreated early-stage non-small cell lung cancer patients served as donors. Sequencing of whole RNA from tumor, nontumor lung or frozen PBMC involved no sorting. The chain carries TRBV20-1 and TRBJ2-1; maybe TRBD2 (6 bases). The clonotype was recovered from a female donor with early-stage non-small cell lung cancer. Source: lung tumor tissue, taken at surgery. DNA of the CDR3: TGCAGTGCTAGGCGGAGGGCGTCCTACAATGAGCAGTTCTTC. Amino acids: CSARRRASYNEQFF.